This TCR beta chain was identified during a study of control samples from healthy donors and cancer patients. This clone was detected a few times. Trimming took off 5 bases at V and 0 bases at J, with 16 bases between the two ends. CDR1 and CDR2 from the germline V gene are SEHNR and FQNEAQ (reference sequence). The CDR3 runs to 16 residues. Sequenced by immunoSEQ multiplex PCR; TCRdb stores in-frame clones only, minus some. The sample lists 70,000 or so clones, just under 90% occurring once. The gene calls are TRBV7-9 and TRBJ1-2; D call uncertain. The receptor's source is a man aged 55 to 70 with lung cancer. Source material: PBMCs. The CDR3: CASSRKTDLANYGYTF. The CDR3 region has the DNA TGTGCCAGCAGCCGGAAAACAGATTTAGCTAACTATGGCTACACCTTC.